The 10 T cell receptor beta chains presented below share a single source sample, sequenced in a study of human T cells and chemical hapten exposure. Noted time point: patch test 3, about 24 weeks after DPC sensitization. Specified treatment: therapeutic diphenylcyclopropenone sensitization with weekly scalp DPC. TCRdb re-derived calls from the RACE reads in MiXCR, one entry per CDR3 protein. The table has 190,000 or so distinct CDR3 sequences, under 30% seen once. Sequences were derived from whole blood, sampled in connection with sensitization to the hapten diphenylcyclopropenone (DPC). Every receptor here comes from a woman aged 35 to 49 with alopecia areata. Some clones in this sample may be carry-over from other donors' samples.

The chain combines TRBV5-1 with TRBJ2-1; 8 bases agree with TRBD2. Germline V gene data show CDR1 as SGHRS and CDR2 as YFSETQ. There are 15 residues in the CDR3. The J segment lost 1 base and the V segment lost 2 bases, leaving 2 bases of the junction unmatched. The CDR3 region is CASSLAGESYNEQFF. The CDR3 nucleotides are TGCGCCAGCAGCTTAGCGGGAGAGTCCTACAATGAGCAGTTCTTC.

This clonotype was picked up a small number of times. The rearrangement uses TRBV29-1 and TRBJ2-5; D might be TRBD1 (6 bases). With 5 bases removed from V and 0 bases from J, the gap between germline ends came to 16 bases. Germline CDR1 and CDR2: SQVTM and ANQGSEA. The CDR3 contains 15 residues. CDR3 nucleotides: TGCAGCGTTTACCCCCCGACAGGAAACCAAGAGACCCAGTACTTC. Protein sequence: CSVYPPTGNQETQYF.

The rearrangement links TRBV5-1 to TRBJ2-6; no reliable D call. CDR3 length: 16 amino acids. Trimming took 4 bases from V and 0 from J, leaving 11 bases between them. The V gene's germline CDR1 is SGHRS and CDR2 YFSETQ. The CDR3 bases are TGCGCCAGCAGCCCGCAGAGTATCTCTGGGGCCAACGTCCTGACTTTC. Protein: CASSPQSISGANVLTF.

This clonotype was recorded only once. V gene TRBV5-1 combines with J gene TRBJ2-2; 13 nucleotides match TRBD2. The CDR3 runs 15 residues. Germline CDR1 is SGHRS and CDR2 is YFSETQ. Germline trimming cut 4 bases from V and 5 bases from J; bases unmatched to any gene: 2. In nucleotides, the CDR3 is TGCGCCAGCAGCGGACTAGCGGGAGAAACCGGGGAGCTGTTTTTT. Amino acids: CASSGLAGETGELFF.

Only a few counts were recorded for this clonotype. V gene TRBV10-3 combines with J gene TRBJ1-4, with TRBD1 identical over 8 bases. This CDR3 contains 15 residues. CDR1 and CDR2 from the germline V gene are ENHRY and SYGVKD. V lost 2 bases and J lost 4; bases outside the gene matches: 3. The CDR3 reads CAISERDRFNEKLFF. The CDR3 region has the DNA TGTGCCATCAGTGAGAGGGACAGGTTTAATGAAAAACTGTTTTTT.

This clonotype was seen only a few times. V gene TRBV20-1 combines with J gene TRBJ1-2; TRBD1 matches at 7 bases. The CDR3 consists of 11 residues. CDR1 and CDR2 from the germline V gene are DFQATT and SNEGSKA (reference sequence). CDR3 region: CSGQARYGYTF. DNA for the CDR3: TGCAGCGGACAGGCCCGCTATGGCTACACCTTC.

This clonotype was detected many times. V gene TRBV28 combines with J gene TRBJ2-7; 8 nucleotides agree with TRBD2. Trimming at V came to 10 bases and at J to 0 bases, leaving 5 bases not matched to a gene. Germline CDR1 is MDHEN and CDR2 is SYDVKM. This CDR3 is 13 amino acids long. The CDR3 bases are TGTGCCACCGAGCGGGGGCGCTCCTACGAGCAGTACTTC. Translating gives CATERGRSYEQYF. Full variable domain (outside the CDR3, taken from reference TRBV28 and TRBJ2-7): DVKVTQSSRYLVKRTGEKVFLECVQDMDHENMFWYRQDPGLGLRLIYFSYDVKMKEKGDIPEGYSVSREKKERFSLILESASTNQTSMYLCATERGRSYEQYFGPGTRLTVT.

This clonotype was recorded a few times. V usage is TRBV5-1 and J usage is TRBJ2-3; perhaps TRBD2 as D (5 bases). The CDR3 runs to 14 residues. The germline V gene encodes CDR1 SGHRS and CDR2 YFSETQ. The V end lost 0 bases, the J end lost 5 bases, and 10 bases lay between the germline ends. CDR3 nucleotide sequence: TGCGCCAGCAGCTTGGCGGGGTCCGGAGATACGCAGTATTTT. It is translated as CASSLAGSGDTQYF.

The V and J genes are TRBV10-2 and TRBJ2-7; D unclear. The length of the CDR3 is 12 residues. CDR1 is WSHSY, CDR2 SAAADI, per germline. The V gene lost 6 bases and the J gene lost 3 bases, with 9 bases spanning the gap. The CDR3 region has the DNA TGCGCCAGCAGCCCAGTTAACTACGAGCAGTACTTC. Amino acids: CASSPVNYEQYF.

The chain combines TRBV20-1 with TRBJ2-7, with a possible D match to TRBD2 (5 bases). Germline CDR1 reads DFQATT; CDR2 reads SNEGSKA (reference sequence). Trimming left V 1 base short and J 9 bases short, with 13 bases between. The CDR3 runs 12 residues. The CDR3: CSARGERAGQYF. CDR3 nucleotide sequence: TGCAGTGCTAGAGGTGAAAGGGCGGGGCAGTACTTC.